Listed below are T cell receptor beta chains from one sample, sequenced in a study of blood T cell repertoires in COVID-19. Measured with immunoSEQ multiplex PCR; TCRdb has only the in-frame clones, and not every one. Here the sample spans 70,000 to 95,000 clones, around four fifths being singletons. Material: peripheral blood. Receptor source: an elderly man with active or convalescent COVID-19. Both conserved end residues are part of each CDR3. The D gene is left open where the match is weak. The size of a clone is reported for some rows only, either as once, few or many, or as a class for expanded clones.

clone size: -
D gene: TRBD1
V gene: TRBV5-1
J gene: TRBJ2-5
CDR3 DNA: TGCGCCAGCAGCTTAGACAGGGGGAATCAGGAGACCCAGTACTTC
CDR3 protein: CASSLDRGNQETQYF

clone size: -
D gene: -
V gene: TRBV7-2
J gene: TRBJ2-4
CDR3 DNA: TGTGCCAGCAGCTTAACGGTAGCCAAAAACATTCAGTACTTC
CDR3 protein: CASSLTVAKNIQYF

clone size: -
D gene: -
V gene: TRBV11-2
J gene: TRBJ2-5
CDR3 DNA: TGTGCCAGCAGCCATCCAAGGGGGGGGGAGACCCAGTACTTC
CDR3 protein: CASSHPRGGETQYF

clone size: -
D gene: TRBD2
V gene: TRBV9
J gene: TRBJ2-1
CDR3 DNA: TGTGCCAGCAGCCCCACCGGAGCGGGAGGGTACAATGAGCAGTTCTTC
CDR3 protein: CASSPTGAGGYNEQFF

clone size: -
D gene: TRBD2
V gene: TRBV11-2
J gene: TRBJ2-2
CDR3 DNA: TGTGCCAGCAGCTTAGTAGCGGGAGAGGCCGGGGAGCTGTTTTTT
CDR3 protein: CASSLVAGEAGELFF

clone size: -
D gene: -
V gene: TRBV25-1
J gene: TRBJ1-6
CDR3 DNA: TGTGCCAGCAGCCCAAGCGCCTATTCACCCCTCCACTTT
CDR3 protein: CASSPSAYSPLHF

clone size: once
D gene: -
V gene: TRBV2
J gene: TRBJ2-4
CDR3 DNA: TGTGCCTCGGTCCTTCGGGACACCAAAAACATTCAGTACTTC
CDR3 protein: CASVLRDTKNIQYF

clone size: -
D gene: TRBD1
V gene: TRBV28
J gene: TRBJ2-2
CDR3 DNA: TGTGCCAGCGGAACAGGGGGCCCCAGGGGTGGGGAGCTGTTTTTT
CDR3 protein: CASGTGGPRGGELFF

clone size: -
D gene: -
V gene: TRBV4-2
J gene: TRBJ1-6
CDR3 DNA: TGTGCCAGCAGCCAAGTCTTCTCACCCCTCCACTTT
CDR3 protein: CASSQVFSPLHF

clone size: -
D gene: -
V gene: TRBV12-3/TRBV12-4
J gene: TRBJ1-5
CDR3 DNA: TGTGCCAGCAGTTTCGGGGTGGGCCAGCCCCAGCATTTT
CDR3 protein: CASSFGVGQPQHF

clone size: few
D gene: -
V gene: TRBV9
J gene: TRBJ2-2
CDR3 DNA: TGTGCCAGCAGCGTAGGGGCGGGGCAGAGAGCCACCGGGGAGCTGTTTTTT
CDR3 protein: CASSVGAGQRATGELFF

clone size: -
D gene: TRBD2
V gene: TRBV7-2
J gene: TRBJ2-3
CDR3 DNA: TGTGCCAGCAGCGGGACTAGCGGGGGAGATACGCAGTATTTT
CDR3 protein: CASSGTSGGDTQYF

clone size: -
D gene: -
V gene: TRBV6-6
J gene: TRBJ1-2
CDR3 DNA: TGTGCCAGCAGTCGGGCGGGGAACTATGGCTACACCTTC
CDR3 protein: CASSRAGNYGYTF

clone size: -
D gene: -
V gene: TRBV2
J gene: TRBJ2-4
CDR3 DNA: TGTGCCAGCAGTGAAAGGGGATCGAAAAACATTCAGTACTTC
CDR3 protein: CASSERGSKNIQYF

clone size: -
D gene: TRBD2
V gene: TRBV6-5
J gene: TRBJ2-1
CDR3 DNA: TGTGCCAGCAGTCCTCGCGCAGCGGGAGACGAGCAGTTCTTC
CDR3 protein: CASSPRAAGDEQFF

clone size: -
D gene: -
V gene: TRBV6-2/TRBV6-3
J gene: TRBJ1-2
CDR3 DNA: TGTGCCAGCAGTTGGGGGGACTATGGCTACACCTTC
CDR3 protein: CASSWGDYGYTF

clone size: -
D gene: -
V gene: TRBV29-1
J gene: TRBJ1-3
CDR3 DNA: TGCAGCGTCTTTAAAGGAAACACCATATATTTT
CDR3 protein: CSVFKGNTIYF

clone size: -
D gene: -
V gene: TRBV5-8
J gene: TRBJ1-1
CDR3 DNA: TGTGCCAGCAGCCTGTCAGTGAACACTGAAGCTTTCTTT
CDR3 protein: CASSLSVNTEAFF

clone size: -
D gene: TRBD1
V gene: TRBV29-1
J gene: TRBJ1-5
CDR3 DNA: TGCAGCGTATTGGACAGGGTTAGCAATCAGCCCCAGCATTTT
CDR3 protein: CSVLDRVSNQPQHF

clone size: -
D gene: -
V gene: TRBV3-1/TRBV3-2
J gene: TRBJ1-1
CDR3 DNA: TGTGCCAGCAGCCAAGTGTCGGGGGGCACTGAAGCTTTCTTT
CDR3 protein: CASSQVSGGTEAFF

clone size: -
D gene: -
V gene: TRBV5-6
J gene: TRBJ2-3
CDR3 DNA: TGTGCCAGCAGCTTAGTGGGAGGCGGCTTCACAGATACGCAGTATTTT
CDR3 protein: CASSLVGGGFTDTQYF

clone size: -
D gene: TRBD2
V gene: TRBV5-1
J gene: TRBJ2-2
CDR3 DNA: TGCGCCAGCAGCTGGGGAGCGGGAGTCACCGGGGAGCTGTTTTTT
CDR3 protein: CASSWGAGVTGELFF

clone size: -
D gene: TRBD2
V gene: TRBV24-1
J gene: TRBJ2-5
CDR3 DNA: TGTGCCACCAGTGATCCGGGACTAGCGGGAGAAAGAGAGACCCAGTACTTC
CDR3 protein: CATSDPGLAGERETQYF

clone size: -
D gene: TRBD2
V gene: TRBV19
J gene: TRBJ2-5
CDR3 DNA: TGTGCCAGTAGGATGGGACTAGCGGGAGGACCCCACGTGGAGACCCAGTACTTC
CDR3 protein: CASRMGLAGGPHVETQYF

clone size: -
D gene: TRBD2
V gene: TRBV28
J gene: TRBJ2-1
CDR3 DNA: TGTGCCAGCAGTCATACTAGCGGGAGGTTAAATGAGCAGTTCTTC
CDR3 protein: CASSHTSGRLNEQFF

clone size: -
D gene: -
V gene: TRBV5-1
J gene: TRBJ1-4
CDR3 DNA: TGCGCCAGCAGCTTGGCCATCAGTAATGATGCAACTAATGAAAAACTGTTTTTT
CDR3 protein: CASSLAISNDATNEKLFF

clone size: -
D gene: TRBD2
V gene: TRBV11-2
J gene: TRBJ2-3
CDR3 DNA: TGTGCCAGCAGACTACTAGCGGGAGGATTCGGCACAGATACGCAGTATTTT
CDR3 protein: CASRLLAGGFGTDTQYF

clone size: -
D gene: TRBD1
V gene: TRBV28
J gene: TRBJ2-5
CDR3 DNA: TGTGCCAGCAGCACGGGACAGGGATTATGGAATTGGGAGACCCAGTACTTC
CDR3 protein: CASSTGQGLWNWETQYF

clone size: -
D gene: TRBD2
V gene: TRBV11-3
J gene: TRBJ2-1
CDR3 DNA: TGTGCCAGCAGCTTGGGACTAGCGGGGCGCCGCGGGCAGTTCTTC
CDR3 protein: CASSLGLAGRRGQFF

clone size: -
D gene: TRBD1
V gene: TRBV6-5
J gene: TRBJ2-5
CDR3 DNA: TGTGCCAGCAGCCAGGGGGTAGCCGGGGAGACCCAGTACTTC
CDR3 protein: CASSQGVAGETQYF

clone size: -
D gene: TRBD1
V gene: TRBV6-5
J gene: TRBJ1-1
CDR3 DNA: TGTGCCAGCAGCGTACAGGGGGATCTTACTGAAGCTTTCTTT
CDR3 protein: CASSVQGDLTEAFF

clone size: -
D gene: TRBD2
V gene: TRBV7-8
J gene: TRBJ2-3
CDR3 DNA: TGTGCCAGCAGCTTAGAATTTCTAGCGGGGGTCTCCGGCACAGATACGCAGTATTTT
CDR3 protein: CASSLEFLAGVSGTDTQYF

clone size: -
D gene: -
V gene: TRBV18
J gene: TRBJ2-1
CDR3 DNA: TGTGCCAGCTCACCTCCAGGTTTCCCTTACAATGAGCAGTTCTTC
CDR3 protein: CASSPPGFPYNEQFF